This T cell receptor (beta chain) was recorded in a study of blood T cell repertoires in COVID-19. The wider study: Specimens from acute and convalescent COVID-19 originated in the United States, Italy and Spain.

The V gene lost 0 bases and the J gene lost 2 bases, with 11 bases spanning the gap. The V gene's germline CDR1 is MNHEY and CDR2 SVGAGI. This CDR3 region has 15 residues. Source study methods: Amplification from reference gene primers served as the basis for estimated nucleated cell counts. Libraries were prepared by immunoSEQ multiplex PCR; TCRdb keeps only in-frame clonotypes and omits some of them. V and J calls and clone size are given by that table; D and trimming were obtained from the DNA. Of over 200,000 clones in the sample, over 80% were seen once. Assignments of participants to cohorts depended upon their own reported clinical history. Within 2 weeks of study entry, exposed participants had contacted a PCR-confirmed or clinician-diagnosed COVID-19 case.

Sequencing was done on a sample of PBMCs or T cells enriched from blood (not recorded which). The sequence was collected from a woman in her twenties or thirties who had been exposed to COVID-19. This chain uses TRBV6-5 with TRBJ2-7; perhaps TRBD1 as D (5 bases). CDR3 loop: CASSYSLQGTYEQYF. In nucleotides, the CDR3 is TGTGCCAGCAGTTACTCGTTGCAGGGCACCTACGAGCAGTACTTC.